This TCR beta chain was found in a study of early T cells in non-severe SARS-CoV-2 infection. TCRdb itself ran the 5' RACE reads through MiXCR, one entry per CDR3 protein. The data contain tens of thousands of distinct CDR3 sequences, roughly 6.1% of them singletons. This CDR3 is 15 amino acids long. Per the germline V gene, CDR1 is MDHEN and CDR2 is SYDVKM. The junction had 10 bases not matched to a gene; V was cut back by 7 bases and J by 4 bases. This clonotype was recorded a few times. The origin of this receptor is an adult who was a healthcare worker with PCR-confirmed SARS-CoV-2 infection or an uninfected control (not recorded which). Sequencing was performed on whole blood. The gene calls are TRBV28 and TRBJ2-1; 7 positions match TRBD2. The DNA for the CDR3 is TGTGCCAGCACCTTGCACGGGGGACTATACAATGAGCAGTTCTTC. Translating gives CASTLHGGLYNEQFF.